Described below is a single TCR beta chain sequence and its context. The antigen is undetermined. V dropped 3 bases and J dropped 5 bases, with 10 bases sitting between them. Germline assignment: CDR1 KGHSH and CDR2 LQKENI. The CDR3 is 14 residues long. The data stem from a study of cytomegalovirus exposure and HLA in healthy donors. About the study: Counted in an early data release were roughly 81 million unique TCRs from HLA-typed donors. Findings and caveats of the study: Fewer N-insertions (relative to the roughly 670-donor mean) were reportedly seen in an Asian-associated ancestry cluster in a later analysis. Several of the most significant clusters were apparently associated with common viral pathogens in a later analysis.

Both 60 Vbeta primers and 13 Jbeta primers went into the PCR. Only in-frame clones appear in the TCRdb table, and some are missing; sequencing was by immunoSEQ multiplex PCR. This table has some 97,000 clones, 79% appearing once. Sequencing was done on a sample of PBMCs. The rearrangement uses TRBV18 and TRBJ2-2; maybe TRBD2 (5 bases). The TCR originated in a female donor in good health and CMV-seropositive. The CDR3 here is CASSPLRGTGELFF. The CDR3 nucleotides read TGTGCCAGCTCACCGTTACGAGGGACCGGGGAGCTGTTTTTT. Supplemented by reference TRBV18 and TRBJ2-2, the full variable domain reads NAGVMQNPRHLVRRRGQEARLRCSPMKGHSHVYWYRQLPEEGLKFMVYLQKENIIDESGMPKERFSAEFPKEGPSILRIQQVVRGDSAAYFCASSPLRGTGELFFGEGSRLTVL.